The clone carrying this T cell receptor (beta chain) was seen just once. Method: immunoSEQ multiplex PCR; TCRdb's copy keeps in-frame clones and lacks some. The table includes about 51,000 clones, roughly 80% detected once. The germline V gene encodes CDR1 SNHLY and CDR2 FYNNEI. V gave up 3 bases and J gave up 0 bases, with 5 bases separating them. The CDR3 sequence is 13 residues long. The sample is drawn from a study of control samples from healthy donors and cancer patients. The genes are TRBV2 and TRBJ1-2; D is unclear. The TCR was taken from a man between 65 and 80 years old in good health. The sample taken for sequencing was blood. For the CDR3, the DNA is TGTGCCAGCAGTGAGAGGCCTAACTATGGCTACACCTTC. This codes for CASSERPNYGYTF.